The next 20 T cell receptor beta chains were all read from a single sample in a study of T cell changes during pregnancy in multiple sclerosis (dated by TCRdb to between 2019 and 2020). Libraries were made using the immunoSEQ multiplex PCR assay. Not all clones reach the TCRdb copy of this immuneACCESS table, which keeps in-frame sequences only. Checked studies attribute under half of the gap to unresolved V genes and leave the rest unexplained. For this sample the table gives 35,000 to 40,000 clones, of which about 91% were detected only once. The ten most abundant clones make up around 0.78% of the sample. Here the sequenced sample was CD4+ T cells from peripheral blood mononuclear cells, taken in the third trimester of pregnancy. The receptors shown here come from a female donor with multiple sclerosis, enrolled in a pregnancy study.

The CDR3 loop reads CASSSDRGNEQFF. The CDR3 bases are TGCGCCAGCAGTTCCGATAGAGGGAATGAGCAGTTCTTC. The V call is TRBV5-1, the J call TRBJ2-1; perhaps TRBD2 as D (5 bases). Trimming took off 5 bases at V and 7 bases at J, with 13 bases between the two ends. Germline V gene lookup returns CDR1 SGHRS and CDR2 YFSETQ. The CDR3 spans 13 residues.

The chain has TRBV7-3 and TRBJ1-1; TRBD1 agrees at 7 bases. CDR1 and CDR2 from the germline V gene are SGHTA and FQGTGA. V gave up 7 bases and J gave up 2 bases; unmatched junction bases: 7. The length of the CDR3 is 14 residues. The CDR3 DNA reads as TGTGCCAGCACCCGAGGACAGGCAAACACTGAAGCTTTCTTT. Its protein is CASTRGQANTEAFF.

The chain is built from TRBV7-9 and TRBJ2-1, with D possibly matching TRBD1 (6 bases). The length of the CDR3 is 16 residues. V gave up 4 bases and J gave up 3 bases, with 16 bases separating them. CDR1 SEHNR and CDR2 FQNEAQ come from the germline V gene (reference sequence). DNA of the CDR3: TGTGCCAGCAGCTACCGGGACACCCTGATCTACAATGAGCAGTTCTTC. Amino acids: CASSYRDTLIYNEQFF.

The chain carries TRBV4-1 and TRBJ2-5; the D gene is possibly TRBD1 (6 bases). Germline values: CDR1 MGHRA, CDR2 YSYEKL. Deletions cut 3 bases from V and 1 base from J, with 12 bases between. The CDR3 loop spans 15 amino acids. The CDR3 loop is CASSQGARFQETQYF. Here the CDR3 DNA reads TGCGCCAGCAGCCAGGGGGCGCGGTTCCAAGAGACCCAGTACTTC.

This clone was observed a single time. V usage is TRBV5-6 and J usage is TRBJ1-1; D remains ambiguous. Deletions cut 2 bases from V and 9 bases from J, with 11 bases between. Germline V gene lookup returns CDR1 SGHDT and CDR2 YYEEEE. CDR3 length equals 12 residues. CDR3 DNA: TGTGCCAGCAGCTTTACGAGGGAACAAGCTTTCTTT. This sequence encodes CASSFTREQAFF.

The chain carries TRBV11-2 and TRBJ2-7; 11 positions match TRBD1. Germline CDR1 SGHAT, CDR2 FQNNGV. Trimming at V came to 1 base and at J to 4 bases, leaving 3 bases not matched to a gene. The CDR3 is 15 residues long. CDR3 residues: CASSLAGTGGYEQYF. The CDR3 DNA follows: TGTGCCAGCAGCTTAGCCGGGACAGGGGGGTACGAGCAGTACTTC.

The chain joins TRBV11-2 to TRBJ2-3; D may be TRBD2 (5 bases). The V end lost 5 bases, the J end lost 2 bases, and 8 bases lay between the germline ends. The CDR3 is 13 amino acids. From germline, CDR1 is SGHAT and CDR2 FQNNGV. The CDR3 sequence: CASSTGNTDTQYF. Here the CDR3 DNA reads TGTGCCAGCAGCACCGGGAACACAGATACGCAGTATTTT.

The chain has TRBV18 and TRBJ2-6, with TRBD1 as a possible D gene (7 bases). CDR1 and CDR2 from the germline V gene are KGHSH and LQKENI. Trimming left V 3 bases short and J 6 bases short, with 12 bases between. The CDR3 has 15 residues. The CDR3 sequence: CASSPGRGEANVLTF. CDR3 bases: TGTGCCAGCTCACCCGGCAGGGGGGAGGCCAACGTCCTGACTTTC.

The rearrangement uses TRBV10-3 and TRBJ1-3, with 9 bases aligning to TRBD1. The junction had 7 bases not matched to a gene; V was cut back by 4 bases and J by 0 bases. In germline, CDR1 is ENHRY, CDR2 SYGVKD. This CDR3 contains 17 residues. DNA for the CDR3: TGTGCCATCAGTGTCGGGACAGGGAAAGTCTCTGGAAACACCATATATTTT. It is translated as CAISVGTGKVSGNTIYF.

This chain connects TRBV10-3 to TRBJ2-3; 13 nucleotides align to TRBD2. Per germline, CDR1 ENHRY and CDR2 SYGVKD. V gave up 6 bases and J gave up 4 bases; unmatched junction bases: 10. The CDR3 length is 17 residues. This chain's CDR3 is CAISLAGLAGFSDTQYF. CDR3 coding DNA: TGTGCCATCAGCCTCGCGGGACTAGCGGGATTCTCAGATACGCAGTATTTT.

This chain connects TRBV19 to TRBJ1-2; no firm D call. Germline CDR1 is LNHDA and CDR2 is SQIVND (reference sequence). CDR3 length: 12 amino acids. The V end was cut by 0 bases, the J end by 10 bases, with 9 bases between. The chain's CDR3 is CASSIDGRTYTF. The CDR3 region has the DNA TGTGCCAGTAGTATAGATGGCCGAACCTACACCTTC.

V is TRBV19 and J is TRBJ1-1; 7 bases map to TRBD1. The CDR3 runs 13 residues. CDR1 LNHDA and CDR2 SQIVND come from the germline V gene (reference sequence). J gave up 7 bases and V 4 bases, and 6 bases lay outside the gene matches. CDR3: CASSKGDSLEAFF. In DNA, the CDR3 is TGTGCCAGTAGTAAAGGGGACAGTCTTGAAGCTTTCTTT. Full variable domain (rest looked up from reference TRBV19 and TRBJ1-1): DGGITQSPKYLFRKEGQNVTLSCEQNLNHDAMYWYRQDPGQGLRLIYYSQIVNDFQKGDIAEGYSVSREKKESFPLTVTSAQKNPTAFYLCASSKGDSLEAFFGQGTRLTVV.

This chain connects TRBV29-1 to TRBJ2-1; 13 bases align to TRBD2. Germline CDR1 and CDR2: SQVTM and ANQGSEA. The CDR3 length is 21 residues. J gave up 4 bases and V 4 bases, and 22 bases lay outside the gene matches. In nucleotides, the CDR3 is TGCAGCGTTGCACGGATGGAACTTCAACTAGCGGGAGGGCCTAGTTACAATGAGCAGTTCTTC. Amino acids: CSVARMELQLAGGPSYNEQFF.

The chain carries TRBV7-9 and TRBJ2-1, with 10 positions matching TRBD2. Germline V lookup: CDR1 SEHNR, CDR2 FQNEAQ (reference sequence). J was trimmed by 7 bases and V by 5 bases; bases with no gene match: 14. CDR3 length: 17 residues. CDR3 in amino acids: CASSPRSGTSATNEQFF. Here the CDR3 DNA reads TGTGCCAGCAGCCCTCGGTCGGGGACTAGCGCAACTAATGAGCAGTTCTTC.

V gene TRBV7-9 combines with J gene TRBJ1-2, with 7 bases identical to TRBD1. This CDR3 has 15 amino acids. From germline, CDR1 is SEHNR and CDR2 FQNEAQ (reference sequence). The V gene end was trimmed by 1 base and the J gene end by 3 bases; junction bases not matched to a gene: 5. The CDR3 DNA reads as TGTGCCAGCAGCTTAGGACAGGGAGAGGACTATGGCTACACCTTC. This sequence encodes CASSLGQGEDYGYTF. Full variable domain (missing parts from reference TRBV7-9 and TRBJ1-2): DTGVSQNPRHKITKRGQNVTFRCDPISEHNRLYWYRQTLGQGPEFLTYFQNEAQLEKSRLLSDRFSAERPKGSFSTLEIQRTEQGDSAMYLCASSLGQGEDYGYTFGSGTRLTVV.

The chain recombines TRBV30 with TRBJ1-5, with 11 positions matching TRBD1. This CDR3 spans 13 amino acids. The germline V gene has CDR1 GTSNPN and CDR2 SVGIG (reference sequence). V trimming: 5 bases; J trimming: 7 bases; junction bases outside the gene matches: 4. The chain's CDR3 is CAWGQGAEQPQHF. The CDR3 DNA reads as TGTGCCTGGGGACAGGGGGCAGAGCAGCCCCAGCATTTT.

The V and J genes are TRBV28 and TRBJ1-1, with TRBD1 matching over 10 bases. This CDR3 region has 15 residues. The trim removed 6 bases at V and 5 bases at J, leaving 9 bases unmatched. Germline V CDR1 and CDR2: MDHEN, SYDVKM. CDR3: CASSPGQGVSTEAFF. The CDR3 DNA reads as TGTGCCAGCAGCCCTGGACAGGGGGTATCGACTGAAGCTTTCTTT.

The genes are TRBV7-3 and TRBJ2-7; unclear D gene. This CDR3 has 12 amino acids. Germline V CDR1 and CDR2: SGHTA, FQGTGA. Trimming cost V 2 bases and J 7 bases, with 9 bases left between them. CDR3 in DNA: TGTGCCAGCAGCTTATTTATCGGTGAGCAGTACTTC. Protein product: CASSLFIGEQYF.

The sample holds one count of this clone. The CDR3 DNA reads as TGTGCCAGCAGCATTCTACGGGGGGCCGATACGCAGTATTTT. Translating it yields CASSILRGADTQYF. This chain joins TRBV28 and TRBJ2-3; weak D call: TRBD2 (7 bases). The CDR3 loop spans 14 amino acids. V was shortened by 6 bases and J by 6 bases, with 16 bases between the two germline ends. The germline V gene encodes CDR1 MDHEN and CDR2 SYDVKM.

The chain has TRBV6-1 and TRBJ1-1, with 9 positions matching TRBD1. The CDR3 consists of 13 residues. CDR1 is MNHNS and CDR2 is SASEGT in the germline V gene. The ends lost 6 bases at V and 11 bases at J; junction bases unmatched: 10. The CDR3, as DNA: TGTGCCAGCAGGAGACAGGGGGACGGGAGGGCTTTCTTT. Its protein is CASRRQGDGRAFF.